This T cell receptor beta chain is drawn from a study of CD8 T cells in Susac syndrome. When the RNA was reverse transcribed, random hexamers were used with an input of roughly 0.5 to 1 ug. Amplification of TCR beta CDR3 was carried out by immunoSEQ multiplex PCR, which covered 54 Vbeta and 13 Jbeta segments. TCRdb used MiXCR to reprocess the immunoSEQ multiplex PCR reads, holding one entry per CDR3 protein. The data show 300,000 or so distinct CDR3 sequences, with around 90% seen just once and over 0.05% held by the top ten. V lost 3 bases to trimming and J lost 6 bases; unmatched junction nucleotides: 4. The germline V gene encodes CDR1 LNHDA and CDR2 SQIVND (reference sequence). There are 13 residues in the CDR3.

The V gene is TRBV19, the J gene TRBJ1-2; 7 nucleotides match TRBD1. The sample taken for sequencing was CD4+ T cells from PBMCs. This clonotype was sampled from a human donor with multiple sclerosis. The CDR3 protein is CASSIRTGDGYTF. In DNA form, the CDR3 reads TGTGCCAGTAGTATCCGGACAGGTGATGGCTACACCTTC.